These T cell receptor beta chains were read from a single sample in a study of early T cells in non-severe SARS-CoV-2 infection. TCRdb ran MiXCR on the 5' RACE reads and lists one entry per CDR3 protein. Of over 90,000 distinct CDR3 sequences in the sample, roughly 14% were seen once. Sequencing was carried out using whole blood. The receptors here all came from an adult who was a healthcare worker with PCR-confirmed SARS-CoV-2 infection or an uninfected control (not recorded which). The CDR3 runs from the conserved cysteine through the conserved F or W. Each record gives: V gene, D gene, clone size, J gene, CDR3 DNA, CDR3 protein. A D gene is named only where the DNA matches it firmly. Clone size is shown for a subset of rows, as once, few, many or a class of expanded clone.

TRBV12-3/TRBV12-4	TRBD2	few	TRBJ2-3	TGTGCCAGCAGCATAGCGGGAGTAGGAGATACGCAGTATTTT	CASSIAGVGDTQYF
TRBV29-1	.	few	TRBJ1-5	TGCAGCGTTGAGTCCCGGGAAGGTCAGCCCCAGCATTTT	CSVESREGQPQHF
TRBV7-2	TRBD1	many	TRBJ1-5	TGTGCCAGCAGTATGACAGGGGGCGCGAGTTCCCAGCCCCAGCATTTT	CASSMTGGASSQPQHF
TRBV19	.	.	TRBJ2-3	TGTGCCAGTAGTATTAGGACGGGCGCAGATACGCAGTATTTT	CASSIRTGADTQYF
TRBV3-1	.	few	TRBJ2-7	TGTGCCAGCAGCCAGATGAGCGAGCAGTACTTC	CASSQMSEQYF
TRBV6-1	TRBD2	many	TRBJ2-7	TGTGCCAGTGGGCGGGAGGGCCGGTCTCACGAGCAGTACTTC	CASGREGRSHEQYF
TRBV7-9	.	few	TRBJ2-3	TGTGCCAGCAGCTTAGGCGCCTTAACGGATACGCAGTATTTT	CASSLGALTDTQYF
TRBV3-1	.	few	TRBJ1-1	TGTGCCAGCAGAAGGGAGCGGAACACTGAAGCTTTCTTT	CASRRERNTEAFF
TRBV19	.	few	TRBJ2-3	TGTGCCAGTAGTACGGACTTCCGGGACCCCTCCGCAGATACGCAGTATTTT	CASSTDFRDPSADTQYF
TRBV12-5	.	many	TRBJ2-1	TGTGCTAGTGGTTTGGAAAGAGATGAGCAGTTCTTC	CASGLERDEQFF
TRBV7-8	.	few	TRBJ2-3	TGTGCCAGCAGCTCCTCCGGGACACCCTACACAGATACGCAGTATTTT	CASSSSGTPYTDTQYF
TRBV20-1	TRBD1	many	TRBJ2-2	TGCAGTGCTAGAGATCGAAAAGGGGGCGTGGGAACCGGGGAGCTGTTTTTT	CSARDRKGGVGTGELFF
TRBV12-3/TRBV12-4	TRBD1	many	TRBJ1-4	TGTGCCAGCACAAAGGACAGGGACCAAAAACTGTTTTTT	CASTKDRDQKLFF
TRBV11-2	.	many	TRBJ2-7	TGTGCCAGCAGCTTCACCAGACGCCCCTACGAGCAGTACTTC	CASSFTRRPYEQYF
TRBV11-2	.	medium-sized	TRBJ2-1	TGTGCCAGCAGCTTAAGGCTAAATGATTACAATGAGCAGTTCTTC	CASSLRLNDYNEQFF
TRBV9	.	few	TRBJ2-7	TGTGCCAGCAGCGTAGGGGCGAAACGCGGATCCGAGCAGTACTTC	CASSVGAKRGSEQYF
TRBV7-9	.	.	TRBJ2-7	TGTGCCAGCAGCTTAGGCGGGCCGGACTCCTACGAGCAGTACTTC	CASSLGGPDSYEQYF
TRBV6-2/TRBV6-3	.	.	TRBJ2-7	TGTGCCACCAGCCTCTCCTACGAGCAGTACTTC	CATSLSYEQYF
TRBV6-5	.	.	TRBJ2-7	TGTGCCAGCAGTTACTCGTCACGAGGCAGCTCCTACGAGCAGTACTTC	CASSYSSRGSSYEQYF
TRBV27	TRBD2	many	TRBJ2-7	TGTGCCAGCAGTTTCTGGACTAGCGGGAGGGTGTACGAGCAGTACTTC	CASSFWTSGRVYEQYF
TRBV7-2	TRBD2	few	TRBJ2-2	TGTGCCAGCAGCTTAGTGGCTAGCGGGGTAACCGGGGAGCTGTTTTTT	CASSLVASGVTGELFF
TRBV6-5	TRBD2	.	TRBJ2-4	TGTGCCAGCAGCCACCTCGGACTAGCGGATAACAAAAACATTCAGTACTTC	CASSHLGLADNKNIQYF
TRBV29-1	.	.	TRBJ1-1	TGCAGCGTTGGATCTTGGGGGGATGAAGCTTTCTTT	CSVGSWGDEAFF
TRBV11-2	.	many	TRBJ2-1	TGTGCCAGCAGCCACCGACAGCGATACTACAATGAGCAGTTCTTC	CASSHRQRYYNEQFF
TRBV5-6	.	few	TRBJ1-1	TGTGCCAGCAGCTATTCAGGGAATCCTGAAGCTTTCTTT	CASSYSGNPEAFF
TRBV11-2	.	many	TRBJ1-1	TGTGCCAGCAGCTCCGTTACGGGGTTCACTGAAGCTTTCTTT	CASSSVTGFTEAFF
TRBV18	.	few	TRBJ2-7	TGTGCCAGCTCGAAAGTAGGTATCGAGCAGTACTTC	CASSKVGIEQYF
TRBV12-2	.	many	TRBJ1-4	TGTGCAAGTCGCTTTTGGCAGGGGGCAGAAAAACTGTTTTTT	CASRFWQGAEKLFF
TRBV6-5	TRBD1	many	TRBJ1-2	TGTGCCAGCACCACCGGGACAGACTATGGCTACACCTTC	CASTTGTDYGYTF
TRBV10-3	.	.	TRBJ2-1	TGTGCCATCAGTGAGTCTAAGCAGTCCTACAATGAGCAGTTCTTC	CAISESKQSYNEQFF
TRBV3-1	TRBD1	many	TRBJ2-2	TGTGCCAGCTTACAGGGGAGCACCGGGGAGCTGTTTTTT	CASLQGSTGELFF
TRBV12-3/TRBV12-4	TRBD2	few	TRBJ2-1	TGTGCCAGCAGCCCGACTAGCGGGAGCGGGAATGAGCAGTTCTTC	CASSPTSGSGNEQFF
TRBV5-1	.	many	TRBJ2-3	TGCGCCAGCAGCTTGGGGCAGGCCCCAACAGATACGCAGTATTTT	CASSLGQAPTDTQYF
TRBV6-5	TRBD2	few	TRBJ2-7	TGTGCCAGCATCGGACTAGCGGGACCCGTCTACGAGCAGTACTTC	CASIGLAGPVYEQYF
TRBV10-3	.	few	TRBJ1-1	TGTGCCGCGCTGAACGGGGTCGGCGCTGAAGCTTTCTTT	CAALNGVGAEAFF
TRBV4-1	.	.	TRBJ2-5	TGCGCCAGCAGCCAAGAGACGAGCCGAGAGACCCAGTACTTC	CASSQETSRETQYF
TRBV28	.	.	TRBJ2-3	TGTGCCAGCAGTTTATTGGGTAGAACAGATACGCAGTATTTT	CASSLLGRTDTQYF
TRBV24-1	.	.	TRBJ2-5	TGTGCCACCAGTGATACTACAGGTTTCCAAGAGACCCAGTACTTC	CATSDTTGFQETQYF
TRBV7-6	TRBD1	many	TRBJ1-2	TGTGCCAGCAGCCCCACCTTGGACAGGGCTTTTGGCTACACCTTC	CASSPTLDRAFGYTF
TRBV11-2	TRBD1	many	TRBJ2-7	TGTGCCAGCAGCTTAGCGAACGGACAGGGCTACGAGCAGTACTTC	CASSLANGQGYEQYF
TRBV14	.	.	TRBJ2-3	TGTGCCAGCAGCCAAGAATCCTACAGTGGCCCTGGAACACACACAGATACGCAGTATTTT	CASSQESYSGPGTHTDTQYF
TRBV11-2	.	few	TRBJ2-5	TGTGCCAGCAGCTTATCGGTGACCCAGTACTTC	CASSLSVTQYF
TRBV7-9	TRBD2	.	TRBJ2-5	TGTGCCAGCAGCTTAGAGGGACTAGCGGTCCAAGAGACCCAGTACTTC	CASSLEGLAVQETQYF
TRBV4-2	.	.	TRBJ2-7	TGTGCCAGCAGCCAAGCTCCGGGTAAGAGTTACGAGCAGTACTTC	CASSQAPGKSYEQYF
TRBV5-1	.	many	TRBJ2-7	TGCGCCAGCAGCTTGGTCTCTGGCGGGCCCTCCTACGAGCAGTACTTC	CASSLVSGGPSYEQYF